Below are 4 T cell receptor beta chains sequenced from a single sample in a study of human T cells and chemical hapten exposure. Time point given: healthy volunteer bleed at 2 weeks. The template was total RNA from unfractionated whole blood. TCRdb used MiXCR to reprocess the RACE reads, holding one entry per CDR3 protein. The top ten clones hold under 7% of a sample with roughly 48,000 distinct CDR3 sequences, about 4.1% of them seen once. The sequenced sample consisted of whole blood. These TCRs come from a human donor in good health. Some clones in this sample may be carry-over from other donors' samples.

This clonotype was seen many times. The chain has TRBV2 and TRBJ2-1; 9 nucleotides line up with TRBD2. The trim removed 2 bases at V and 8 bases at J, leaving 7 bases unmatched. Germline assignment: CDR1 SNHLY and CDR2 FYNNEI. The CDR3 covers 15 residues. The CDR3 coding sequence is TGTGCCAGCAGTGAAAGCGGGGGGTTGGGGGATGAGCAGTTCTTC. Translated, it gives CASSESGGLGDEQFF.

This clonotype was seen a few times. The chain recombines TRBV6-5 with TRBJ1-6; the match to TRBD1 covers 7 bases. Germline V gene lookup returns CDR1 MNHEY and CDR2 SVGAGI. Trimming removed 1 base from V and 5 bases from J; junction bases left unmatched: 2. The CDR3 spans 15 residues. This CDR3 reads CASSYYTGDNSPLHF. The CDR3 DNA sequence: TGTGCCAGCAGTTACTATACAGGGGATAATTCACCCCTCCACTTT.

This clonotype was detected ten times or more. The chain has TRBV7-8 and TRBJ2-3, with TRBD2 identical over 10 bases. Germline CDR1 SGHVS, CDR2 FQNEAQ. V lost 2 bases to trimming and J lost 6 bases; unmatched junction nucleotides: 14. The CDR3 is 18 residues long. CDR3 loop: CASSLTPSGSHFPDTQYF. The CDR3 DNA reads TGTGCCAGCAGCTTAACCCCTAGCGGGAGTCACTTTCCGGATACGCAGTATTTT.

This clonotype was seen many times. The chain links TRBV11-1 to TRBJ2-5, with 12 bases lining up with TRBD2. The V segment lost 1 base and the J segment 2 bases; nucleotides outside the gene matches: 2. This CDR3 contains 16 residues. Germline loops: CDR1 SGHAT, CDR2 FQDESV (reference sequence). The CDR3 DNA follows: TGTGCCAGCAGCTTAGGAGGACTAGCGGGGCAAGAGACCCAGTACTTC. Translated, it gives CASSLGGLAGQETQYF. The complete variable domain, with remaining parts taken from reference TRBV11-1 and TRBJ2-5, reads EAEVAQSPRYKITEKSQAVAFWCDPISGHATLYWYRQILGQGPELLVQFQDESVVDDSQLPKDRFSAERLKGVDSTLKIQPAELGDSAMYLCASSLGGLAGQETQYFGPGTRLLVL.